These 20 T cell receptor beta chains came from one sample sequenced in a study of identical twins. TCRdb re-derived calls from the 5' RACE reads in MiXCR, one entry per CDR3 protein. Of about 890,000 distinct CDR3 sequences in the sample, roughly an eighth were seen once. These data were likewise used in another study, on yellow fever vaccine responses in identical twins.

The sequenced sample was PBMCs. These receptors originate from a woman in her late teens or twenties in good health.

This clonotype was counted at least ten times. Since a much larger clone is just one base distant, this may be a read error. The rearrangement joins TRBV5-1 to TRBJ1-1, with D maybe TRBD1 (5 bases). Trimming took off 2 bases at V and 1 base at J, with 6 bases between the two ends. This CDR3 has 13 residues. Germline CDR1 and CDR2: SGHRS and YFSETQ. CDR3 protein: CASSFGANTEAFF. The CDR3 DNA is TGCGCCAGCAGCTTCGGGGCGAACACTGAAGCTTTCTTT. Variable domain in full (rest from reference TRBV5-1 and TRBJ1-1): KAGVTQTPRYLIKTRGQQVTLSCSPISGHRSVSWYQQTPGQGLQFLFEYFSETQRNKGNFPGRFSGRQFSNSRSEMNVSTLELGDSALYLCASSFGANTEAFFGQGTRLTVV.

This clonotype was counted only a few times. V is TRBV2 and J is TRBJ2-7, with 9 bases identical to TRBD2. CDR1 is SNHLY, CDR2 FYNNEI, per germline. V lost 6 bases and J lost 3; bases outside the gene matches: 15. This CDR3 is 17 amino acids long. The CDR3 DNA sequence: TGTGCCAGCAGAAGCGGGGGGACATATCCTTCCCTCTACGAGCAGTACGTC. This codes for CASRSGGTYPSLYEQYV.

The V and J genes are TRBV11-1 and TRBJ2-7; D gene unclear. This CDR3 has 15 amino acids. V was shortened by 1 base and J by 2 bases, with 12 bases between the two germline ends. Germline CDR1 reads SGHAT; CDR2 reads FQDESV (reference sequence). CDR3 sequence: CASSLDSVGPYEQYV. CDR3 coding DNA: TGTGCCAGCAGCTTAGATTCTGTTGGGCCCTACGAGCAGTACGTC.

In this sample, this clonotype turned up many times. V gene TRBV20-1 combines with J gene TRBJ1-2; D might be TRBD1 (5 bases). The V end lost 8 bases, the J end lost 2 bases, and 12 bases lay between the germline ends. This CDR3 comprises 12 residues. Germline V CDR1 and CDR2: DFQATT, SNEGSKA (reference sequence). The CDR3 DNA sequence: TGCAGTACCAAGTGGGGCAACTATGGCTACACCTTC. Its protein product is CSTKWGNYGYTF.

At least ten counts were recorded for this clonotype. The rearrangement links TRBV20-1 to TRBJ2-4, with TRBD2 matching 7 bases. This CDR3 is built from 13 residues. V lost 3 bases and J lost 3; bases outside the gene matches: 2. Germline CDR1 is DFQATT and CDR2 is SNEGSKA (reference sequence). The CDR3, as DNA: TGCAGTGCTAGCAGGGAGGGCAAAAACATTCAGTACTTC. Its translation: CSASREGKNIQYF.

V gene TRBV7-2 combines with J gene TRBJ2-3; possible D gene TRBD2, 6 bases. The CDR3 contains 16 residues. Looked up from germline, CDR1 is SGHTA and CDR2 is FQGNSA. Trimming left V 1 base short and J 2 bases short, with 13 bases between. The CDR3 sequence: CASSLVSRGPTDTQYF. CDR3 in DNA: TGTGCCAGCAGCTTAGTCTCGCGGGGCCCCACAGATACGCAGTATTTT. Variable domain in full (rest from reference TRBV7-2 and TRBJ2-3): GAGVSQSPSNKVTEKGKDVELRCDPISGHTALYWYRQSLGQGLEFLIYFQGNSAPDKSGLPSDRFSAERTGGSVSTLTIQRTQQEDSAVYLCASSLVSRGPTDTQYFGPGTRLTVL.

This sequence joins TRBV7-7 and TRBJ2-3; 10 bases line up with TRBD2. Germline trimming cut 5 bases from V and 4 bases from J; bases unmatched to any gene: 9. The CDR3 has 16 amino acids. Germline V gene sequence: CDR1 SSHAT, CDR2 FNYEAQ (reference sequence). CDR3 DNA: TGTGCCAGCAGCCGAGGAGTAGCGGGAGGCCCAGATACGCAGTATTTT. Encoded protein: CASSRGVAGGPDTQYF.

CDR3 amino acids: CSGGLIGGEQFF. The DNA of the CDR3 is TGCAGCGGCGGCTTAATAGGCGGTGAGCAGTTCTTC. The J gene is TRBJ2-1, the V gene TRBV29-1; D gene uncertain. Germline V lookup: CDR1 SQVTM, CDR2 ANQGSEA. The V end was cut by 7 bases, the J end by 9 bases, with 16 bases between. The CDR3 length is 12 residues.

The rearrangement links TRBV12-3 or TRBV12-4 to TRBJ2-6; tentatively, D is TRBD1 or TRBD2 (7 bases each). The ends were cut back, 5 bases at V and 0 bases at J, with 14 bases in the middle. The CDR3 runs to 17 residues. The CDR3 region is CASSTRGGPSGANVLTF. Here the CDR3 DNA reads TGTGCCAGCAGTACCAGGGGGGGGCCCTCTGGGGCCAACGTCCTGACTTTC.

This clonotype was detected only a few times. V gene TRBV12-3 or TRBV12-4 combines with J gene TRBJ2-2; tentatively, D is TRBD1 (6 bases). Trimming removed 2 bases at V and 0 bases at J, with 10 bases between. The CDR3 extends over 16 amino acids. The CDR3 sequence is CASSLLRQANTGELFF. The CDR3, as DNA: TGTGCCAGCAGTTTACTAAGACAGGCGAACACCGGGGAGCTGTTTTTT.

This clonotype was seen many times. This chain connects TRBV10-3 to TRBJ2-5, with a possible D match to TRBD2 (6 bases). CDR1 and CDR2 from the germline V gene are ENHRY and SYGVKD. This CDR3 region has 12 residues. Trimming removed 6 bases at V and 7 bases at J, with 12 bases between. The CDR3 DNA follows: TGTGCCATCAGCGGGACTTCTCTGACCCAGTACTTC. It is translated as CAISGTSLTQYF.

V is TRBV6-4 and J is TRBJ2-1; the D call may be TRBD1 or TRBD2 (6 bases each). Germline CDR1 MRHNA, CDR2 SNTAGT. With 4 bases removed from V and 13 bases from J, the gap between germline ends came to 17 bases. The CDR3 length is 13 residues. This CDR3 reads CASSGTPGGTQFF. DNA of the CDR3: TGTGCCAGCAGTGGCACCCCCGGGGGCACCCAGTTCTTC.

The CDR3 sequence: CATFPDGSYNEQFF. In DNA, the CDR3 is TGTGCCACTTTCCCCGACGGGTCCTACAATGAGCAGTTCTTC. The chain couples TRBV15 to TRBJ2-1; D call uncertain. Trimming removed 9 bases at V and 1 base at J, with 13 bases between. Germline V gene sequence: CDR1 LNHNV, CDR2 YYDKDF (reference sequence). CDR3 size: 14 residues. The entire variable domain, with the rest obtained from reference TRBV15 and TRBJ2-1, is as follows: DAMVIQNPRYQVTQFGKPVTLSCSQTLNHNVMYWYQQKSSQAPKLLFHYYDKDFNNEADTPDNFQSRRPNTSFCFLDIRSPGLGDTAMYLCATFPDGSYNEQFFGPGTRLTVL.

This clonotype was seen a handful of times. V usage is TRBV29-1 and J usage is TRBJ1-1, with unresolved D. The CDR3 is made up of 13 amino acids. CDR1 is SQVTM, CDR2 ANQGSEA, per germline. Deletions cut 5 bases from V and 4 bases from J, with 14 bases between. CDR3 nucleotides: TGCAGCGTTATCCGAAGCAGTGGCACTGAAGCTTTCTTT. This codes for CSVIRSSGTEAFF.

This clonotype has more than one count but fewer than ten. The CDR3 spells CASSVSTGGVEKLFF. CDR3 bases: TGTGCCAGCAGCGTCTCGACAGGGGGCGTTGAAAAACTGTTTTTT. The chain joins TRBV9 to TRBJ1-4, with 10 bases fitting TRBD1. There are 15 residues in the CDR3. CDR1 is SGDLS, CDR2 YYNGEE, per germline. V was clipped by 2 bases and J by 7 bases; unmatched bases: 5.

This clonotype was recorded a few times. This rearrangement joins TRBV11-2 to TRBJ1-6; D uncertain. Trimming shortened V by 6 bases and J by 6 bases, and 12 bases separated the two germline ends. This CDR3 region has 14 residues. The germline gives CDR1 SGHAT, CDR2 FQNNGV. CDR3 nucleotides: TGTGCCAGCAGATTGGGTCAGGTTAATTCACCCCTCCACTTT. This encodes CASRLGQVNSPLHF.

The table lists this clonotype with many counts. This sequence joins TRBV29-1 and TRBJ2-1; 8 bases are shared with TRBD1. Germline V gene lookup returns CDR1 SQVTM and CDR2 ANQGSEA. V lost 5 bases, J lost 6 bases, and 0 bases stayed unmatched. This CDR3 spans 11 amino acids. CDR3: CSVQGANEQFF. The CDR3 nucleotides read TGCAGCGTTCAGGGGGCCAATGAGCAGTTCTTC.

This clonotype was found a few times. The CDR3, as DNA: TGTGCCAGCAGGGACAGGTCACCCTACGAGCAGTACGTC. It codes for CASRDRSPYEQYV. The V call is TRBV2, the J call TRBJ2-7; 7 nucleotides match TRBD1. V dropped 6 bases and J dropped 2; count of bases not matched to a gene: 4. Germline values: CDR1 SNHLY, CDR2 FYNNEI. The CDR3 contains 13 residues.

This clonotype was seen only a few times. The V call is TRBV29-1, the J call TRBJ1-2; 7 nucleotides line up with TRBD1. The CDR3 loop spans 12 amino acids. Germline lookup yields CDR1 SQVTM and CDR2 ANQGSEA. Germline trimming cut 6 bases from V and 9 bases from J; bases unmatched to any gene: 10. The CDR3 DNA sequence: TGCAGCGTCTATCAAACAGGGGTAAGCTACACCTTC. Translation: CSVYQTGVSYTF.

This clonotype was seen a few times. The J gene is TRBJ2-2, the V gene TRBV2; D gene uncertain. V was shortened by 7 bases and J by 0 bases, with 12 bases between the two germline ends. CDR1 is SNHLY and CDR2 is FYNNEI in the germline V gene. The CDR3 runs to 15 residues. The CDR3 protein is CASKAATTNTGELFF. The CDR3 region has the DNA TGTGCCAGCAAGGCGGCCACCACGAACACCGGGGAGCTGTTTTTT.